The TCR beta chain described here comes from a study of blood T cell repertoires in COVID-19. Generated by immunoSEQ multiplex PCR, the TCRdb table keeps only in-frame clones and is missing some. Here the sample spans 150,000 or so clones, roughly 80% being singletons. The source material was peripheral blood. The TCR comes from a woman between 65 and 79 years old with acute or convalescent COVID-19.

The CDR3, as DNA: TGTGCCAGCAGTTTAGGGTCTCGGGGTTATACCGGGGAGCTGTTTTTT. It translates to CASSLGSRGYTGELFF. The chain has TRBV27 and TRBJ2-2; possible D gene TRBD2, 5 bases. V was pared by 2 bases and J by 5 bases, with 15 bases between. The germline V gene encodes CDR1 MNHEY and CDR2 SMNVEV (reference sequence). This CDR3 spans 16 amino acids.